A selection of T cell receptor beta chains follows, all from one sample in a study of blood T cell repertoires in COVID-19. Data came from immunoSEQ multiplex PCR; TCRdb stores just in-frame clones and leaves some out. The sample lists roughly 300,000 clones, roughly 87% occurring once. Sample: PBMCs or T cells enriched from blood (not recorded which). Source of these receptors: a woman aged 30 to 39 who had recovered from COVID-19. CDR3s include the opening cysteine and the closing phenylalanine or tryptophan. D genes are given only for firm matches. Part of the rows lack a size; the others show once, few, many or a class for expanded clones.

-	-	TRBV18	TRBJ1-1	CASSPRNTEAFF	TGTGCCAGCTCACCTAGGAACACTGAAGCTTTCTTT
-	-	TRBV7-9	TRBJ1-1	CASSLISLGGRNTEAFF	TGTGCCAGCAGCTTAATCTCCCTCGGGGGGCGGAACACTGAAGCTTTCTTT
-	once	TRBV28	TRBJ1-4	CASRSTGSTNEKLFF	TGTGCCAGCAGGTCCACAGGGTCAACTAATGAAAAACTGTTTTTT
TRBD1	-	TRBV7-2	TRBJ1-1	CASSLGFPGQGLNTEAFF	TGTGCCAGCAGCTTAGGCTTCCCGGGACAGGGGTTGAACACTGAAGCTTTCTTT
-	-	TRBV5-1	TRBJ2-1	CASSYRGSYNEQFF	TGCGCCAGCAGCTACCGGGGGTCCTACAATGAGCAGTTCTTC
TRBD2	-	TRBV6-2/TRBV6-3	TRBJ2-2	CASSRLASGNTGELFF	TGTGCCAGCAGTCGCCTCGCTAGCGGGAACACCGGGGAGCTGTTTTTT
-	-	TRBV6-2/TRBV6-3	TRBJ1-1	CASSYHTTDSPNTEAFF	TGTGCCAGCAGTTATCACACAACTGACAGCCCTAACACTGAAGCTTTCTTT
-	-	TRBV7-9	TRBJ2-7	CASSLAGEAEQYF	TGTGCCAGCAGCTTAGCTGGCGAGGCGGAGCAGTACTTC
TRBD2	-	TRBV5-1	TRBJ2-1	CASSLASGLAGVNEQFF	TGCGCCAGCAGCTTGGCCAGCGGACTAGCGGGGGTCAATGAGCAGTTCTTC
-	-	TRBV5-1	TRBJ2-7	CASSGDATVSYEQYF	TGCGCCAGCAGCGGCGATGCGACAGTTTCCTACGAGCAGTACTTC
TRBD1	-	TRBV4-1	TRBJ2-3	CASSQFLGTVLLDTQYF	TGCGCCAGCAGCCAATTCCTCGGGACAGTATTACTGGATACGCAGTATTTT
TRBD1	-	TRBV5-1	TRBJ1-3	CASSWDSSGNTIYF	TGCGCCAGCAGCTGGGACAGCTCTGGAAACACCATATATTTT
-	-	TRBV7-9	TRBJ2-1	CASSLVEEFF	TGTGCCAGCAGCTTAGTAGAGGAGTTCTTC
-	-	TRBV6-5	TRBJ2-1	CASRRGDSSYNEQFF	TGTGCCAGCAGGCGCGGGGATAGCTCCTACAATGAGCAGTTCTTC
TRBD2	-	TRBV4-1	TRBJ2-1	CASSQDLGRGGKRFF	TGCGCCAGCAGCCAAGATCTGGGCCGGGGGGGGAAGCGGTTCTTC
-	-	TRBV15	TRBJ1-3	CATSRDSGDGNTIYF	TGTGCCACCAGCAGAGATTCCGGAGATGGAAACACCATATATTTT
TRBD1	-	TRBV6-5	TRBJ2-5	CASSLRGWTGGETQYF	TGTGCCAGCAGTTTGAGGGGTTGGACAGGGGGGGAGACCCAGTACTTC
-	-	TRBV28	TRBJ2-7	CASSRPGTLYEQYF	TGTGCCAGCAGCCGGCCAGGAACACTCTACGAGCAGTACTTC
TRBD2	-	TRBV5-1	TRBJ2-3	CASSLERGADGNTQYF	TGCGCCAGCAGCTTGGAGCGGGGGGCGGATGGTAATACGCAGTATTTT
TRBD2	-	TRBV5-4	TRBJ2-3	CASSLIAGGPPDTQYF	TGTGCCAGCAGCTTGATAGCGGGGGGCCCACCGGATACGCAGTATTTT
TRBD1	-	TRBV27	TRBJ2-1	CASDPSGQAYNEQFF	TGTGCCAGCGATCCTTCGGGACAGGCCTACAATGAGCAGTTCTTC
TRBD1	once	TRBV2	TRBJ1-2	CASSPGTVYGYTF	TGTGCCAGCAGTCCCGGGACAGTCTATGGCTACACCTTC
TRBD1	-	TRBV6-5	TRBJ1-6	CASRFNRDRNSPLHF	TGTGCCAGCAGATTCAACCGGGACAGAAATTCACCCCTCCACTTT
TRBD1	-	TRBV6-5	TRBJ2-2	CASRTDRDTGELFF	TGTGCCAGCAGAACGGACAGGGACACCGGGGAGCTGTTTTTT
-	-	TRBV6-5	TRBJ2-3	CASSYWSADTQYF	TGTGCCAGCAGTTACTGGAGCGCGGATACGCAGTATTTT
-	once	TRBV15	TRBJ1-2	CATSGRINRTVRSSDYGYTF	TGTGCCACCAGCGGTCGTATTAACCGGACAGTACGGAGTTCGGACTATGGCTACACCTTC
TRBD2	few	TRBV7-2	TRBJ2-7	CASSARGLAGEQYF	TGTGCCAGCAGCGCTAGGGGACTAGCGGGGGAGCAGTACTTC